This paragraph reports one T cell receptor beta chain. Its antigen is unknown. The CDR3 is 13 residues long. The germline V gene encodes CDR1 MNHEY and CDR2 SMNVEV (reference sequence). Trimming pared 6 bases from V and 6 bases from J, leaving 14 bases between. The data stem from a study of cytomegalovirus exposure and HLA in healthy donors. Study findings and constraints: Later on, an analysis showed TCR association rates differing by HLA locus, with DRB1 the most and HLA-C the fewest.

Amplification used 60 Vbeta primers and 13 Jbeta primers. TCRdb's table, derived via immunoSEQ multiplex PCR, lists solely in-frame clones and lacks some. Counted here are 170,000 or so clones, around four fifths occurring once; the ten biggest clones make up about 1.3%. Sequencing was carried out using PBMCs. The chain has TRBV27 and TRBJ1-1; D is undetermined. This sequence was found in a woman in her twenties or thirties in good health and CMV-seronegative. The CDR3 DNA reads as TGTGCCAGCAGGGATGCGGCCCGGGCTGAAGCTTTCTTT. Translating it yields CASRDAARAEAFF.